This T cell receptor (beta chain) originates from a study of beta chain features in type 1 diabetes. This clone was seen a few times. Its matching antigen is unknown. One junction end does not reproduce the germline sequence, and a read error may be involved. Expressed TCRB transcripts were sequenced because the entire RNA isolate underwent reverse transcription. Clones were sequenced by immunoSEQ multiplex PCR, and TCRdb holds only the in-frame ones, with some missing. This table holds a few hundred thousand clones, about 15% found once. Study observations and caveats: Amplification by PCR could prefer shorter templates, with the same effect in patients and controls. TCRB CDR3 length was moderately but significantly reduced in all four CD4+ subsets of Type 1 diabetes patients.

Averaging about 120 mL, one heparinised blood draw was given by each donor. Per the germline V gene, CDR1 is SGHTA and CDR2 is FQGTGA. This CDR3 is 15 amino acids long. The chain joins TRBV7-3 to TRBJ2-7; TRBD1 aligns across 7 bases. The specimen sequenced was naive CD4+ T cells from blood. The receptor's source is a woman aged 18-30 years in good health. The CDR3 DNA follows: TGTGCCAGCAGCGTAACGCCGGGACAGCCCTACGAGCAGTACTTC. Translation gives CASSVTPGQPYEQYF.